A selection of T cell receptor beta chains follows, all from one sample in a study of blood T cell repertoires in COVID-19. Profiling relied on immunoSEQ multiplex PCR, and the TCRdb table lists in-frame clones only, not all of them. This sample has 150,000 to 180,000 clones, with roughly four fifths found just once. The sequenced material came from peripheral blood. The receptors derive from a man aged 80 or over with acute or convalescent COVID-19. CDR3s include the opening cysteine and the closing phenylalanine or tryptophan. A D gene is named only where the DNA matches it firmly. Only part of the rows carry a size: once, few, many, or a class if the clone is expanded.

d_call: NA; v_call: TRBV11-2; j_call: TRBJ2-3; clone_size: NA; cdr3_nt: TGTGCCAGCAGCTTAGCGATCAGGGACTCAGGAGATACGCAGTATTTT; cdr3_aa: CASSLAIRDSGDTQYF
d_call: TRBD1; v_call: TRBV4-1; j_call: TRBJ2-7; clone_size: NA; cdr3_nt: TGCGCCAGCAGCCCCGGACAGGGGGCCACCTACGAGCAGTACTTC; cdr3_aa: CASSPGQGATYEQYF
d_call: NA; v_call: TRBV3-1/TRBV3-2; j_call: TRBJ1-6; clone_size: NA; cdr3_nt: TGTGCCAGCAGCCAAGTCCGGGGGAATTCACCCCTCCACTTT; cdr3_aa: CASSQVRGNSPLHF
d_call: NA; v_call: TRBV7-2; j_call: TRBJ2-7; clone_size: many; cdr3_nt: TGTGCCAGCAGCTTCGGGATGAGGTCAGAGCAGTACTTC; cdr3_aa: CASSFGMRSEQYF
d_call: NA; v_call: TRBV10-3; j_call: TRBJ1-2; clone_size: NA; cdr3_nt: TGTGCCATCAGTGAACAGGCTACGGGCTACACCTTC; cdr3_aa: CAISEQATGYTF
d_call: NA; v_call: TRBV18; j_call: TRBJ2-5; clone_size: NA; cdr3_nt: TGTGCCAGCTCACCAACAGGGCTAGAGACCCAGTACTTC; cdr3_aa: CASSPTGLETQYF
d_call: TRBD1; v_call: TRBV5-1; j_call: TRBJ2-5; clone_size: NA; cdr3_nt: TGCGCCAGCAGCCCGGCACAGGGGACGGAGACCCAGTACTTC; cdr3_aa: CASSPAQGTETQYF
d_call: NA; v_call: TRBV3-1/TRBV3-2; j_call: TRBJ1-1; clone_size: NA; cdr3_nt: TGTGCCAGCAGCCGCGCCACGCAGGGAGGGGAGGCTTTCTTT; cdr3_aa: CASSRATQGGEAFF
d_call: TRBD2; v_call: TRBV5-1; j_call: TRBJ2-1; clone_size: NA; cdr3_nt: TGCGCCAGCAGCTTGGCTCGGACTAGCGGGGGGGACAATGAGCAGTTCTTC; cdr3_aa: CASSLARTSGGDNEQFF
d_call: NA; v_call: TRBV5-1; j_call: TRBJ2-5; clone_size: NA; cdr3_nt: TGCGCCAGCAGCTTGACAGGGATGGGCGAGACCCAGTACTTC; cdr3_aa: CASSLTGMGETQYF
d_call: TRBD1; v_call: TRBV5-1; j_call: TRBJ2-2; clone_size: NA; cdr3_nt: TGCGCCAGCAGCACAGGACAGGTGAACACCGGGGAGCTGTTTTTT; cdr3_aa: CASSTGQVNTGELFF
d_call: TRBD2; v_call: TRBV7-2; j_call: TRBJ2-1; clone_size: NA; cdr3_nt: TGTGCCAGCAGCCCCCTTGTTAAGCGGGGGGGCTTGTACAATGAGCAGTTCTTC; cdr3_aa: CASSPLVKRGGLYNEQFF
d_call: NA; v_call: TRBV18; j_call: TRBJ1-5; clone_size: NA; cdr3_nt: TGTGCCAGCTCACAGGCAGCCAGCGGGGGCAATCAGCCCCAGCATTTT; cdr3_aa: CASSQAASGGNQPQHF
d_call: NA; v_call: TRBV19; j_call: TRBJ2-3; clone_size: NA; cdr3_nt: TGTGCCAGTAGTATCGTAGCGGCTAGCACAGATACGCAGTATTTT; cdr3_aa: CASSIVAASTDTQYF
d_call: NA; v_call: TRBV30; j_call: TRBJ2-7; clone_size: NA; cdr3_nt: TGTGCCTGGAGTGAGAAGACAGGTAACCCCTACGAGCAGTACTTC; cdr3_aa: CAWSEKTGNPYEQYF
d_call: NA; v_call: TRBV7-9; j_call: TRBJ2-4; clone_size: few; cdr3_nt: TGTGCCAGCACTCATGACAGGTTGGCCAAAAACATTCAGTACTTC; cdr3_aa: CASTHDRLAKNIQYF
d_call: NA; v_call: TRBV25-1; j_call: TRBJ1-1; clone_size: few; cdr3_nt: TGTGCCAGCAGTGATTGGAGTGAAGCTTTCTTT; cdr3_aa: CASSDWSEAFF
d_call: NA; v_call: TRBV6-4; j_call: TRBJ2-3; clone_size: NA; cdr3_nt: TGTGCCAGCAGTGTTAGAAACGGAGATACGCAGTATTTT; cdr3_aa: CASSVRNGDTQYF
d_call: NA; v_call: TRBV6-2/TRBV6-3; j_call: TRBJ2-1; clone_size: NA; cdr3_nt: TGTGCCAGCAGTTACTCCCGGGTATACAATGAGCAGTTCTTC; cdr3_aa: CASSYSRVYNEQFF
d_call: NA; v_call: TRBV6-4; j_call: TRBJ2-1; clone_size: NA; cdr3_nt: TGTGCCAGCAGCCTGGAGGGTAGCGCAAACAATGAGCAGTTCTTC; cdr3_aa: CASSLEGSANNEQFF
d_call: TRBD2; v_call: TRBV11-1; j_call: TRBJ2-1; clone_size: NA; cdr3_nt: TGTGCCAGCAGCTTGTCCCTAGCGGGGGGCAGGAGTGAGCAGTTCTTC; cdr3_aa: CASSLSLAGGRSEQFF
d_call: NA; v_call: TRBV7-2; j_call: TRBJ1-5; clone_size: NA; cdr3_nt: TGTGCCAGCAGCCTTAGAGGCGGGGATAGCAATCAGCCCCAGCATTTT; cdr3_aa: CASSLRGGDSNQPQHF
d_call: TRBD1; v_call: TRBV7-2; j_call: TRBJ2-2; clone_size: NA; cdr3_nt: TGTGCCAGCAGCTTAAGGACAGGGGCCACCGGGGAGCTGTTTTTT; cdr3_aa: CASSLRTGATGELFF
d_call: NA; v_call: TRBV18; j_call: TRBJ2-5; clone_size: NA; cdr3_nt: TGTGCCAGCTCACCACGGGGGGGCAACCAAGAGACCCAGTACTTC; cdr3_aa: CASSPRGGNQETQYF
d_call: NA; v_call: TRBV6-5; j_call: TRBJ1-2; clone_size: NA; cdr3_nt: TGTGCCAGCAGCGACGGACAGCGCCTTAACTATGGCTACACCTTC; cdr3_aa: CASSDGQRLNYGYTF
d_call: NA; v_call: TRBV2; j_call: TRBJ1-2; clone_size: NA; cdr3_nt: TGTGCCAGCAGTGAACAGGGTAACTATGGCTACACCTTC; cdr3_aa: CASSEQGNYGYTF
d_call: NA; v_call: TRBV6-4; j_call: TRBJ2-3; clone_size: NA; cdr3_nt: TGTGCCAGCAGTGACGGAGGGAACACAGATACGCAGTATTTT; cdr3_aa: CASSDGGNTDTQYF
d_call: NA; v_call: TRBV5-1; j_call: TRBJ2-1; clone_size: NA; cdr3_nt: TGCGCCAGCAGCTTGGGCGGAATAAACAATGAGCAGTTCTTC; cdr3_aa: CASSLGGINNEQFF
d_call: NA; v_call: TRBV13; j_call: TRBJ2-7; clone_size: many; cdr3_nt: TGTGCCAGCAGCCCCGCAGGGCATCGGGAGCAGTACTTC; cdr3_aa: CASSPAGHREQYF
d_call: TRBD1; v_call: TRBV12-5; j_call: TRBJ1-5; clone_size: NA; cdr3_nt: TGTGCTAGTGGTTTAGGGACAGGGGGTCAGCCCCAGCATTTT; cdr3_aa: CASGLGTGGQPQHF
d_call: NA; v_call: TRBV11-2; j_call: TRBJ2-1; clone_size: NA; cdr3_nt: TGTGCCAGCAGCTTATGGGGGACTGTTTACAATGAGCAGTTCTTC; cdr3_aa: CASSLWGTVYNEQFF
d_call: NA; v_call: TRBV6-5; j_call: TRBJ2-3; clone_size: NA; cdr3_nt: TGTGCCAGCAGAGATCAGCGGGTGATGACAGATACGCAGTATTTT; cdr3_aa: CASRDQRVMTDTQYF
d_call: NA; v_call: TRBV5-6; j_call: TRBJ1-2; clone_size: NA; cdr3_nt: TGTGCCAGCAGCTTGGCCTACGGGTCCACTTATGGCTACACCTTC; cdr3_aa: CASSLAYGSTYGYTF
d_call: TRBD1; v_call: TRBV11-3; j_call: TRBJ2-1; clone_size: NA; cdr3_nt: TGTGCCAGCAGCTTAGGGGGGACAGGGTCCGATGAGCAGTTCTTC; cdr3_aa: CASSLGGTGSDEQFF
d_call: TRBD1; v_call: TRBV6-6; j_call: TRBJ1-6; clone_size: NA; cdr3_nt: TGTGCCAGCAGTTACTCCCACGGACAGGGGGGATCACCCCTCCACTTT; cdr3_aa: CASSYSHGQGGSPLHF
d_call: NA; v_call: TRBV12-3/TRBV12-4; j_call: TRBJ1-1; clone_size: NA; cdr3_nt: TGTGCCAGCAGTTTTATGGGGGCGACTGAAGCTTTCTTT; cdr3_aa: CASSFMGATEAFF
d_call: NA; v_call: TRBV7-3; j_call: TRBJ2-3; clone_size: few; cdr3_nt: TGTGCCAGCAGGAAGGGAGGGGGAACAGATACGCAGTATTTT; cdr3_aa: CASRKGGGTDTQYF
d_call: NA; v_call: TRBV6-1; j_call: TRBJ1-5; clone_size: NA; cdr3_nt: TGTGCCAGCAGTGATAACCCCGACTGGTATCAGCCCCAGCATTTT; cdr3_aa: CASSDNPDWYQPQHF
d_call: TRBD1; v_call: TRBV6-2/TRBV6-3; j_call: TRBJ2-6; clone_size: NA; cdr3_nt: TGTGCCAGCAGTAACGACAGGGGCAGCTCTGGGGCCAACGTCCTGACTTTC; cdr3_aa: CASSNDRGSSGANVLTF
d_call: NA; v_call: TRBV19; j_call: TRBJ1-3; clone_size: NA; cdr3_nt: TGTGCCAGTAGTATAGGCGGGACTGCTTCTGGAAACACCATATATTTT; cdr3_aa: CASSIGGTASGNTIYF
d_call: NA; v_call: TRBV7-2; j_call: TRBJ2-1; clone_size: NA; cdr3_nt: TGTGCCAGCAGCTGGGGGGACAATGAGCAGTTCTTC; cdr3_aa: CASSWGDNEQFF
d_call: TRBD2; v_call: TRBV7-8; j_call: TRBJ2-2; clone_size: few; cdr3_nt: TGTGCCAGCAGCCGATCCCGGGAGGGGTCCGGGGAGCTGTTTTTT; cdr3_aa: CASSRSREGSGELFF
d_call: NA; v_call: TRBV19; j_call: TRBJ1-1; clone_size: NA; cdr3_nt: TGTGCCAGTAGCCTATCTAGGGGCACTGAAGCTTTCTTT; cdr3_aa: CASSLSRGTEAFF
d_call: NA; v_call: TRBV28; j_call: TRBJ2-3; clone_size: NA; cdr3_nt: TGTGCCAGCAGTTCCCTAGGAACTAGCACAGATACGCAGTATTTT; cdr3_aa: CASSSLGTSTDTQYF
d_call: NA; v_call: TRBV28; j_call: TRBJ1-4; clone_size: NA; cdr3_nt: TGTGCCAGCAGTTCCTTTCTAATGGGGCGTGAAAAACTGTTTTTT; cdr3_aa: CASSSFLMGREKLFF
d_call: NA; v_call: TRBV19; j_call: TRBJ1-5; clone_size: NA; cdr3_nt: TGTGCCAGTAGTATCCAGGCAAACCCCTATAGCAATCAGCCCCAGCATTTT; cdr3_aa: CASSIQANPYSNQPQHF
d_call: NA; v_call: TRBV5-1; j_call: TRBJ1-1; clone_size: NA; cdr3_nt: TGCGCCAGCAGCATATTAGGCCCAGGGAACACTGAAGCTTTCTTT; cdr3_aa: CASSILGPGNTEAFF
d_call: TRBD2; v_call: TRBV13; j_call: TRBJ2-3; clone_size: NA; cdr3_nt: TGTGCCAGCAGCTTAGGGGCTAGCGGGGGCACAGATACGCAGTATTTT; cdr3_aa: CASSLGASGGTDTQYF
d_call: TRBD2; v_call: TRBV6-5; j_call: TRBJ2-1; clone_size: NA; cdr3_nt: TGTGCCAGCAATCTAGCGGGGGGGGGTGAGCAGTTCTTC; cdr3_aa: CASNLAGGGEQFF
d_call: NA; v_call: TRBV9; j_call: TRBJ2-1; clone_size: NA; cdr3_nt: TGTGCCAGCAGCGGAAGCGGGTCCTCCTACAATGAGCAGTTCTTC; cdr3_aa: CASSGSGSSYNEQFF
d_call: TRBD1; v_call: TRBV7-3; j_call: TRBJ2-2; clone_size: NA; cdr3_nt: TGTGCCAGCAGCCAGGACAGGCAAACCGGGGAGCTGTTTTTT; cdr3_aa: CASSQDRQTGELFF